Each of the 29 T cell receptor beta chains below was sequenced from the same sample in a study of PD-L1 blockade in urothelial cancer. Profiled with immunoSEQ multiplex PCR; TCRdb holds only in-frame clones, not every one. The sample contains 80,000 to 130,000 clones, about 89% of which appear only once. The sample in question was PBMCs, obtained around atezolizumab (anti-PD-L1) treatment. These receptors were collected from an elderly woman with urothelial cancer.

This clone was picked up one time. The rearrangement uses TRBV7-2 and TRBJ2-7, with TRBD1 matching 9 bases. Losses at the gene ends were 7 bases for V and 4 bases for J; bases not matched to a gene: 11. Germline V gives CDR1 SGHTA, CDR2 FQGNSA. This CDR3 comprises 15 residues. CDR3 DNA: TGTGCCAGCACGCGACCGGGACAGGGAGGATACGAGCAGTACTTC. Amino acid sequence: CASTRPGQGGYEQYF. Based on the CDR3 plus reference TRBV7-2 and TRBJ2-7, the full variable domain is GAGVSQSPSNKVTEKGKDVELRCDPISGHTALYWYRQSLGQGLEFLIYFQGNSAPDKSGLPSDRFSAERTGGSVSTLTIQRTQQEDSAVYLCASTRPGQGGYEQYFGPGTRLTVT.

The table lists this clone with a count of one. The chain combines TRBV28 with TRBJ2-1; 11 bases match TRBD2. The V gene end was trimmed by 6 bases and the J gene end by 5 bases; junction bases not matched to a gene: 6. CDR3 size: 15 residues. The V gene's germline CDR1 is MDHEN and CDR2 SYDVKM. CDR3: CASRTLAGVDNEQFF. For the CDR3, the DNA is TGTGCCAGCAGGACACTAGCGGGAGTTGACAATGAGCAGTTCTTC.

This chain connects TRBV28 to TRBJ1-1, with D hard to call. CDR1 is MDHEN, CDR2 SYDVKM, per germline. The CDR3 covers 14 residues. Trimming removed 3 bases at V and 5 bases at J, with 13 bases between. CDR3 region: CASSFYDPRTEAFF. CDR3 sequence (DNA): TGTGCCAGCAGTTTTTATGATCCGAGAACTGAAGCTTTCTTT.

The CDR3 region is CASSHSGSRATNEKLFF. CDR3 sequence (DNA): TGTGCCAGCAGTCATTCCGGGAGTCGCGCAACTAATGAAAAACTGTTTTTT. The rearrangement uses TRBV7-8 and TRBJ1-4; D gene ambiguous. The CDR3 contains 17 residues. Germline CDR1 reads SGHVS; CDR2 reads FQNEAQ. Trimming shortened V by 6 bases and J by 0 bases, and 17 bases separated the two germline ends.

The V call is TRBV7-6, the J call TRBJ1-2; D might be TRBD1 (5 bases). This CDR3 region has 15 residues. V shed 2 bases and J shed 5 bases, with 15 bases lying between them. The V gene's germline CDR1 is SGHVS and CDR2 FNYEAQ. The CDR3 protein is CASSLMGLGEYGYTF. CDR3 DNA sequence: TGTGCCAGCAGCTTAATGGGACTGGGGGAATATGGCTACACCTTC.

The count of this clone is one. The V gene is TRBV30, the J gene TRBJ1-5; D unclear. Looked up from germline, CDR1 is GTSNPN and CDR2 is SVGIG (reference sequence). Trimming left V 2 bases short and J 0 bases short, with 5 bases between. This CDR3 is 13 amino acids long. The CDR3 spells CAWSPNSNQPQHF. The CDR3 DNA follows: TGTGCCTGGAGTCCCAATAGCAATCAGCCCCAGCATTTT.

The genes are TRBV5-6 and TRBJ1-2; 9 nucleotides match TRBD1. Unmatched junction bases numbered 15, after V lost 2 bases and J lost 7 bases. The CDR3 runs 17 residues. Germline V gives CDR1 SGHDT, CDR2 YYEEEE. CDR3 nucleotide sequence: TGTGCCAGCAGCTTTCGGGTCCTACAGGGGGCGGACGGTGGCTACACCTTC. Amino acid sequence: CASSFRVLQGADGGYTF. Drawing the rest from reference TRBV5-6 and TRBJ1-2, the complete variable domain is DAGVTQSPTHLIKTRGQQVTLRCSPKSGHDTVSWYQQALGQGPQFIFQYYEEEERQRGNFPDRFSGHQFPNYSSELNVNALLLGDSALYLCASSFRVLQGADGGYTFGSGTRLTVV.

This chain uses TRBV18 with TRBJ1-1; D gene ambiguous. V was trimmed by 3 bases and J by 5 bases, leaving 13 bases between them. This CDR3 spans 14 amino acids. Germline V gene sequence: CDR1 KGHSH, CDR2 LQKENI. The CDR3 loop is CASSPTLARTEAFF. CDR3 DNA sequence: TGTGCCAGCTCACCGACTTTGGCGAGGACTGAAGCTTTCTTT.

The CDR3: CASSLAPGQGATEAFF. Written as DNA, the CDR3 is TGCGCCAGCAGCTTGGCACCGGGACAGGGGGCCACTGAAGCTTTCTTT. The rearrangement joins TRBV5-1 to TRBJ1-1, with TRBD1 matching over 12 bases. V gave up 0 bases and J gave up 4 bases; unmatched junction bases: 4. The germline CDR1 and CDR2 sequences are SGHRS and YFSETQ. This CDR3 comprises 16 residues.

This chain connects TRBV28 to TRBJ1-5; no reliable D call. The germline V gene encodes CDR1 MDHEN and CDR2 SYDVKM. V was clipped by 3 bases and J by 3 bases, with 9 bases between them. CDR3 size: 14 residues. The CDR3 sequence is CASSLRQLNQPQHF. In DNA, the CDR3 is TGTGCCAGCAGTTTGCGTCAACTCAATCAGCCCCAGCATTTT.

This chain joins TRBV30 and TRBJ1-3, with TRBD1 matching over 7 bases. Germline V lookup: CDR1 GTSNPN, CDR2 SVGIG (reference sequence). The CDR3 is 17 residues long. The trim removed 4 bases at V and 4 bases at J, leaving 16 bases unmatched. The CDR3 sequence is CAWIGGRGSPSGNTIYF. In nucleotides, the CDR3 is TGTGCCTGGATAGGGGGCAGGGGGTCGCCGTCCGGAAACACCATATATTTT.

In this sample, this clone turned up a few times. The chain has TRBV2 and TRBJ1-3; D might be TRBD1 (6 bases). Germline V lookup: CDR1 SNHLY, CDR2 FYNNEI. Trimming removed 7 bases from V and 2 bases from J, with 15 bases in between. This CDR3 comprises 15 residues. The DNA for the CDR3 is TGTGCCAGCACCGAAGGATCAGGGGCTGGAAACACCATATATTTT. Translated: CASTEGSGAGNTIYF.

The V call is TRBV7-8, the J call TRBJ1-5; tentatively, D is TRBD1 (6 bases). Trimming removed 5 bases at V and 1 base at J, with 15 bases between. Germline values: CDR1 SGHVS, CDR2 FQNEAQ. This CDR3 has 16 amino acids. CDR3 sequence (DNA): TGTGCCAGCAGCCACCTCCGTGACAGGAGCAATCAGCCCCAGCATTTT. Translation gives CASSHLRDRSNQPQHF.

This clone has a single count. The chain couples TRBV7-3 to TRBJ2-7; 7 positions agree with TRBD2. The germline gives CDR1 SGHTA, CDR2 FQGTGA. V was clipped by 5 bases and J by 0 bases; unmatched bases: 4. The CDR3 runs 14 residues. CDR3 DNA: TGTGCCAGCAGCCCAGGACTAGTCTCCTACGAGCAGTACTTC. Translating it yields CASSPGLVSYEQYF.

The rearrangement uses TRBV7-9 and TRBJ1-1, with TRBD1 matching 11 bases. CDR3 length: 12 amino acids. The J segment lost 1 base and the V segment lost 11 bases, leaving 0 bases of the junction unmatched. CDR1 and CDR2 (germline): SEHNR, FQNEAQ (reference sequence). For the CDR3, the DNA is TGTGCCGGGACAGGGGGGAACACTGAAGCTTTCTTT. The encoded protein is CAGTGGNTEAFF.

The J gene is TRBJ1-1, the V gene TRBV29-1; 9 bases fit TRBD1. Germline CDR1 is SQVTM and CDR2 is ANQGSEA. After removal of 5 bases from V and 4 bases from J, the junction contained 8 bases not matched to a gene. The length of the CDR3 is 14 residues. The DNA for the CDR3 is TGCAGCGTTCTACAGGGGGCAGGAGGCACTGAAGCTTTCTTT. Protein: CSVLQGAGGTEAFF.

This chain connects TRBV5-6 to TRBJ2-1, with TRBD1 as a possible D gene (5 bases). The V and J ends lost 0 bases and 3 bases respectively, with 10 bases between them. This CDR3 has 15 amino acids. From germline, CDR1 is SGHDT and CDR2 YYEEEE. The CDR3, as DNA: TGTGCCAGCAGCTTGGACAGGAATTTCTACAATGAGCAGTTCTTC. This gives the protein CASSLDRNFYNEQFF.

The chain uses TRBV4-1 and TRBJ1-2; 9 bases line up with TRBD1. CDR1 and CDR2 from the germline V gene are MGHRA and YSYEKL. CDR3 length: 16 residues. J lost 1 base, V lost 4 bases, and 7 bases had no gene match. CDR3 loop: CASSRQGQGNNYGYTF. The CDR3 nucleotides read TGCGCCAGCAGCCGACAGGGACAGGGAAATAACTATGGCTACACCTTC.

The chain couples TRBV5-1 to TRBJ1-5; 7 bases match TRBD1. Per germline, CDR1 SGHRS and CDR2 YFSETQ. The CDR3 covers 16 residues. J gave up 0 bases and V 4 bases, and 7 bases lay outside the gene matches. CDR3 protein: CASSKGAADSNQPQHF. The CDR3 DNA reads TGCGCCAGCAGCAAGGGGGCGGCAGATAGCAATCAGCCCCAGCATTTT.

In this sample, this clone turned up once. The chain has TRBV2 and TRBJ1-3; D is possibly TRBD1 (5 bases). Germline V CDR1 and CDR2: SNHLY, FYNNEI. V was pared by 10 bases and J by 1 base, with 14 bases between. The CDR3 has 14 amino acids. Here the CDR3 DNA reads TGTGCCACCGTTCGGGGGGGATCTGGAAACACCATATATTTT. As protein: CATVRGGSGNTIYF.

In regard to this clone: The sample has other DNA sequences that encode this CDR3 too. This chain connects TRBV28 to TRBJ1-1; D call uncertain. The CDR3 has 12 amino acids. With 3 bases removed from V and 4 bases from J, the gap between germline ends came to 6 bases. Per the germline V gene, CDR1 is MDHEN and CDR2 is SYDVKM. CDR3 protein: CASSLLSTEAFF. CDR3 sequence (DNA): TGTGCCAGCAGTTTGTTGAGCACTGAAGCTTTCTTT.

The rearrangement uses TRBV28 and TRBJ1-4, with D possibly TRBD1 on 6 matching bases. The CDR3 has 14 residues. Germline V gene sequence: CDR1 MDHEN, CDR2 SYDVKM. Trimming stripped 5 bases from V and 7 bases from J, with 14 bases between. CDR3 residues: CASSPGGTLEKLFF. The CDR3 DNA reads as TGTGCCAGCAGTCCAGGTGGGACACTTGAAAAACTGTTTTTT.

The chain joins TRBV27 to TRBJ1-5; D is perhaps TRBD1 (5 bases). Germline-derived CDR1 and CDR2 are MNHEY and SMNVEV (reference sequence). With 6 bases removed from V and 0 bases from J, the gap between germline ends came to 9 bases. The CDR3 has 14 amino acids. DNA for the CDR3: TGTGCCAGCAGCCCGGGGGGTAGCAATCAGCCCCAGCATTTT. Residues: CASSPGGSNQPQHF.

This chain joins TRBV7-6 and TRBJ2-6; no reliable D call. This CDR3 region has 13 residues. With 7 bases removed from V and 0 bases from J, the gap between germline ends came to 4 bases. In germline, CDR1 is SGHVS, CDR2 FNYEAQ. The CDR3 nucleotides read TGTGCCAGCACCGGCTCTGGGGCCAACGTCCTGACTTTC. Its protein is CASTGSGANVLTF.

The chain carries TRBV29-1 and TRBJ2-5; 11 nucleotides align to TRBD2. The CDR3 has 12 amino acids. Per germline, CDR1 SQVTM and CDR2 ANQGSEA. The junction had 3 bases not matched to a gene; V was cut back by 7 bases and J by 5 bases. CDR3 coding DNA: TGCAGCGCCCGGACTAGCGGGGAGACCCAGTACTTC. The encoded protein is CSARTSGETQYF.

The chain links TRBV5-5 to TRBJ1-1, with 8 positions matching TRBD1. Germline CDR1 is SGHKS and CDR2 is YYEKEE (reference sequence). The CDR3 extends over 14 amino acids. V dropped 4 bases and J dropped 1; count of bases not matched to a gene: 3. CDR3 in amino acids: CASSETGANTEAFF. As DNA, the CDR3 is TGTGCCAGCAGCGAGACAGGGGCGAACACTGAAGCTTTCTTT.

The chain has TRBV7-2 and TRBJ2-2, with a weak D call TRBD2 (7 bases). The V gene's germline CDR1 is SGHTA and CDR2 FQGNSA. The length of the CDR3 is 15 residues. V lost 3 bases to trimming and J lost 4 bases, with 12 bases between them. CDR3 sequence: CASSFSGGITGELFF. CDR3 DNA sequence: TGTGCCAGCAGCTTCTCGGGGGGCATCACCGGGGAGCTGTTTTTT.

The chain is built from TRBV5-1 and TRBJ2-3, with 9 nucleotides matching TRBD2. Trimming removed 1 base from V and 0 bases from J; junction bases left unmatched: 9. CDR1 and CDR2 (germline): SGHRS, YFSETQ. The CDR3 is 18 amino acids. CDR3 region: CASSLWGAGGASTDTQYF. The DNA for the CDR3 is TGCGCCAGCAGCTTGTGGGGGGCGGGAGGGGCAAGCACAGATACGCAGTATTTT.

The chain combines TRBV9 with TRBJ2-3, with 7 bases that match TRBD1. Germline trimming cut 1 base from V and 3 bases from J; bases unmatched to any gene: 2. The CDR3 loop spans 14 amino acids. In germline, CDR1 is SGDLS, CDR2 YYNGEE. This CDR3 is CASSVLQGTDTQYF. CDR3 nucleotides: TGTGCCAGCAGCGTATTACAGGGGACAGATACGCAGTATTTT. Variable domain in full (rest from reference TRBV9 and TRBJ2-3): DSGVTQTPKHLITATGQRVTLRCSPRSGDLSVYWYQQSLDQGLQFLIQYYNGEERAKGNILERFSAQQFPDLHSELNLSSLELGDSALYFCASSVLQGTDTQYFGPGTRLTVL.